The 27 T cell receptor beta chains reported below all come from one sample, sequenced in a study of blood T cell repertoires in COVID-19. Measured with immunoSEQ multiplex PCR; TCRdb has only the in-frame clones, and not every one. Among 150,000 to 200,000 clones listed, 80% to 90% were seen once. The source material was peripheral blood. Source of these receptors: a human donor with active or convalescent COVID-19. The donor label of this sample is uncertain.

The CDR3: CASSPRQGAYEQYF. The CDR3 coding sequence is TGTGCCAGCTCACCCAGGCAGGGGGCCTACGAGCAGTACTTC. The gene calls are TRBV18 and TRBJ2-7; 7 bases are a match to TRBD1. The J segment lost 2 bases and the V segment lost 3 bases, leaving 4 bases of the junction unmatched. CDR1 and CDR2 from the germline V gene are KGHSH and LQKENI. The CDR3 extends over 14 amino acids.

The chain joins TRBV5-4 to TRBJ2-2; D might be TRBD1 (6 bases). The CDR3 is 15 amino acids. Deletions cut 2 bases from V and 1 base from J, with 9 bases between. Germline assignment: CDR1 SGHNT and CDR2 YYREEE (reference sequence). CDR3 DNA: TGTGCCAGCAGCTTCCAACAGGGGAACACCGGGGAGCTGTTTTTT. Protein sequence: CASSFQQGNTGELFF.

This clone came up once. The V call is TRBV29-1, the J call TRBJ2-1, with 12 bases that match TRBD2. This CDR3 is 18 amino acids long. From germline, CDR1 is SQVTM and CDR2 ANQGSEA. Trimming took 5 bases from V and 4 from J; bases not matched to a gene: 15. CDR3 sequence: CSVKKRGILAGGYNEQFF. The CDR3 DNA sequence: TGCAGCGTTAAAAAAAGGGGGATTCTAGCGGGAGGGTACAATGAGCAGTTCTTC.

This CDR3 reads CASTGKDATTNEKLFF. Written as DNA, the CDR3 is TGTGCCAGCACAGGGAAAGACGCGACAACTAATGAAAAACTGTTTTTT. The chain has TRBV28 and TRBJ1-4; maybe TRBD1 (5 bases). V lost 7 bases and J 0 bases, leaving 15 bases between the germline ends. Germline CDR1 reads MDHEN; CDR2 reads SYDVKM. This CDR3 spans 16 amino acids.

The DNA of the CDR3 is TGCGCCAGCAGCTTGGCCCCCCAGGGGGCGTCCGAAGATACGCAGTATTTT. Translation: CASSLAPQGASEDTQYF. The rearrangement links TRBV5-1 to TRBJ2-3, with 8 nucleotides matching TRBD1. The CDR3 is 17 residues long. The V gene end was trimmed by 0 bases and the J gene end by 5 bases; junction bases not matched to a gene: 11. In germline, CDR1 is SGHRS, CDR2 YFSETQ.

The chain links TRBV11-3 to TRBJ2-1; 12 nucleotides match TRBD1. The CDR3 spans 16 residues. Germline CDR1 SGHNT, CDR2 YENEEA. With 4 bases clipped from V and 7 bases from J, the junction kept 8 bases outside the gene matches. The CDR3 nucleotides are TGTGCCAGCAGCTCAACGGGACAGGGGGCTTGGAATGAGCAGTTCTTC. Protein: CASSSTGQGAWNEQFF. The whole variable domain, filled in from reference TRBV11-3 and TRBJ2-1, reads EAGVVQSPRYKIIEKKQPVAFWCNPISGHNTLYWYLQNLGQGPELLIRYENEEAVDDSQLPKDRFSAERLKGVDSTLKIQPAELGDSAVYLCASSSTGQGAWNEQFFGPGTRLTVL.

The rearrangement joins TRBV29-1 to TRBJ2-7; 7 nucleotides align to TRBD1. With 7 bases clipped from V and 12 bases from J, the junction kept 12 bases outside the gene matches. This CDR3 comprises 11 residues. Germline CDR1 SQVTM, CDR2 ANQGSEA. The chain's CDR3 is CSAEEGGWAYF. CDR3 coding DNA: TGCAGCGCCGAGGAAGGGGGCTGGGCGTACTTC.

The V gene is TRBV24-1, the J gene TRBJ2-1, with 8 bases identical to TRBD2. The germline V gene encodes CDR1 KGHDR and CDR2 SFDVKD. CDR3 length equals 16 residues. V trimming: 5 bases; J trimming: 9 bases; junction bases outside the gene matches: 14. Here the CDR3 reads CATSGFEAGVMFEQFF. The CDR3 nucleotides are TGTGCCACCAGTGGATTTGAAGCGGGAGTTATGTTTGAGCAGTTCTTC.

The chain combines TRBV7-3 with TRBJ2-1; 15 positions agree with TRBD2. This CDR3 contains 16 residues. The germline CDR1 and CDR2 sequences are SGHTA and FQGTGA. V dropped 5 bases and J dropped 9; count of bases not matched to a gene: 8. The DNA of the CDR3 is TGTGCCAGCAGCCCCGGGACTAGCGGGAGGTATGGTGAGCAGTTCTTC. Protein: CASSPGTSGRYGEQFF.

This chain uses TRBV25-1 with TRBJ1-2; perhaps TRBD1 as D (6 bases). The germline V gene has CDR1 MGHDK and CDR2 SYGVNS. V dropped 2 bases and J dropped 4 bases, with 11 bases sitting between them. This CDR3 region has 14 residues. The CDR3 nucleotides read TGTGCCAGCAGTGAAACAGGGAGACTCTATGGCTACACCTTC. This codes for CASSETGRLYGYTF.

This CDR3 is CASSRWTGTEGGYTF. CDR3 DNA sequence: TGTGCCAGCTCTCGTTGGACAGGGACCGAGGGGGGCTACACCTTC. V and J are TRBV18 and TRBJ1-2, with 8 bases aligning to TRBD1. The germline gives CDR1 KGHSH, CDR2 LQKENI. J gave up 8 bases and V 6 bases, and 14 bases lay outside the gene matches. The CDR3 contains 15 residues. The variable domain in full, completed from reference TRBV18 and TRBJ1-2, reads NAGVMQNPRHLVRRRGQEARLRCSPMKGHSHVYWYRQLPEEGLKFMVYLQKENIIDESGMPKERFSAEFPKEGPSILRIQQVVRGDSAAYFCASSRWTGTEGGYTFGSGTRLTVV.

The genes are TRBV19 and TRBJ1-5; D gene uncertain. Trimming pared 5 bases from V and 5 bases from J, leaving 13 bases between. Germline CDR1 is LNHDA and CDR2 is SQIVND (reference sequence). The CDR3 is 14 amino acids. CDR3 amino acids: CASSSQERDQPQHF. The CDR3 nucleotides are TGTGCCAGTAGTTCCCAGGAGAGGGATCAGCCCCAGCATTTT.

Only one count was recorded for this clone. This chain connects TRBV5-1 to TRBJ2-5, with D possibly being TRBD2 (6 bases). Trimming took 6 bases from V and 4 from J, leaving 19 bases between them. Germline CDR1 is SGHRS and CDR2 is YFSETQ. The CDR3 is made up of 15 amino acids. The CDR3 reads CASTPRQGGAETQYF. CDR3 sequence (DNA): TGCGCCAGCACCCCGCGTCAGGGAGGAGCAGAGACCCAGTACTTC.

CDR3 loop: CSAGAAEKLFF. The CDR3 bases are TGCAGTGCTGGGGCGGCCGAAAAACTGTTTTTT. The chain joins TRBV20-1 to TRBJ1-4; maybe TRBD1 (5 bases). V was clipped by 5 bases and J by 8 bases, with 9 bases between them. CDR3 length: 11 residues. Germline loops: CDR1 DFQATT, CDR2 SNEGSKA (reference sequence).

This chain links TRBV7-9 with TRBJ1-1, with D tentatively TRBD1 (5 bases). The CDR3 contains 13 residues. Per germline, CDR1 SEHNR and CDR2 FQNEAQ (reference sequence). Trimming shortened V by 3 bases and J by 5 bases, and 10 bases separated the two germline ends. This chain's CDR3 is CASSFGRVTEAFF. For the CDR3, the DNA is TGTGCCAGCAGCTTCGGCAGGGTTACTGAAGCTTTCTTT.

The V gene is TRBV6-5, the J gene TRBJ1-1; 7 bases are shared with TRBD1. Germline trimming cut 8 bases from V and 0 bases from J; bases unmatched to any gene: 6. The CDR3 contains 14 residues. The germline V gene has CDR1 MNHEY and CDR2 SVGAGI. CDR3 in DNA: TGTGCCAGCGCAACAGGGGATATGAACACTGAAGCTTTCTTT. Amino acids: CASATGDMNTEAFF.

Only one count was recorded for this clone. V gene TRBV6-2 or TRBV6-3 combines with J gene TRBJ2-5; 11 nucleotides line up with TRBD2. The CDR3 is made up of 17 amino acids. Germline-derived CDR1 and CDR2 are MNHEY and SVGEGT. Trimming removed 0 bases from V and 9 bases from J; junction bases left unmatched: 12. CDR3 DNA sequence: TGTGCCAGCAGTTACTCGAGGCTAGCGGGGGGTCGAGGGGCCCAGTACTTC. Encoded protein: CASSYSRLAGGRGAQYF.

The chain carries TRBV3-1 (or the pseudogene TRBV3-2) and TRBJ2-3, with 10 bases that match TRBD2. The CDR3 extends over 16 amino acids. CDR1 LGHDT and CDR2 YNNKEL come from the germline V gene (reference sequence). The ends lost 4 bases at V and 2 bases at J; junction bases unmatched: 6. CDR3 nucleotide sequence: TGTGCCAGCAGCCTCCTAGCGGGGGCAACCACAGATACGCAGTATTTT. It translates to CASSLLAGATTDTQYF.

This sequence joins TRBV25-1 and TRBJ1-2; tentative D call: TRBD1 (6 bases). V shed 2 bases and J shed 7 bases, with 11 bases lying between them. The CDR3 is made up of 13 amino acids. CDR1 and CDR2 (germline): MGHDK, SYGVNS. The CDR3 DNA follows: TGTGCCAGCAGTGAACAGGGGCGTGGTGGCTACACCTTC. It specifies CASSEQGRGGYTF.

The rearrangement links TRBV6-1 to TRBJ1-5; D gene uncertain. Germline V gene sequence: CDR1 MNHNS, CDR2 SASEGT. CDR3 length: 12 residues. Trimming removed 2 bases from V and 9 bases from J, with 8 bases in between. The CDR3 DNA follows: TGTGCCAGCAGTGAATACGAGGGGCCCCAGCATTTT. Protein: CASSEYEGPQHF.

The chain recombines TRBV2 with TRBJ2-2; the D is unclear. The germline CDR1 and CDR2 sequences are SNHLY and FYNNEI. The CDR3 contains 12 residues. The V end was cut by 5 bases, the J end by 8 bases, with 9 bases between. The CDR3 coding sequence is TGTGCCAGCAGTTCCGACATTGGGGAGCTGTTTTTT. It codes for CASSSDIGELFF.

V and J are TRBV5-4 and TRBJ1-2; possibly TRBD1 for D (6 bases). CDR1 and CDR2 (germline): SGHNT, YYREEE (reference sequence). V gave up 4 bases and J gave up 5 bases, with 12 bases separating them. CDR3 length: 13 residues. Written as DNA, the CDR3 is TGTGCCAGCAGCCTTGAGGGGGATTATGGCTACACCTTC. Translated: CASSLEGDYGYTF.

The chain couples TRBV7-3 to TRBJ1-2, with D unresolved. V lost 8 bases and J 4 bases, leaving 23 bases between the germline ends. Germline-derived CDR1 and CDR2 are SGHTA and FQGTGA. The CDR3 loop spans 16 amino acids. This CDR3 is CASREQPDKSGYGYTF. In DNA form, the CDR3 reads TGTGCCAGCCGGGAACAACCAGACAAAAGTGGCTATGGCTACACCTTC.

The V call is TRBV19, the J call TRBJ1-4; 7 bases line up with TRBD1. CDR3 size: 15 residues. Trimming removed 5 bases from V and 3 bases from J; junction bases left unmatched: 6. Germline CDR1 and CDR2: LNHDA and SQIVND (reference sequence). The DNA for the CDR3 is TGTGCCAGTAGTGAGCAGGGGGGCGCTAATGAAAAACTGTTTTTT. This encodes CASSEQGGANEKLFF.

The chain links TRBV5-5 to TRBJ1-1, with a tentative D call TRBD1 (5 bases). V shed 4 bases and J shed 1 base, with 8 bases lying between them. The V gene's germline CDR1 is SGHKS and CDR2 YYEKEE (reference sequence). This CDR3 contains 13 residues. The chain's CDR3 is CASSPRENTEAFF. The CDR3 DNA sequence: TGTGCCAGCAGCCCCAGGGAGAACACTGAAGCTTTCTTT.

The CDR3 region is CASNGLAGETQYF. In DNA form, the CDR3 reads TGTGCCAGCAACGGACTAGCGGGAGAGACCCAGTACTTC. The chain employs TRBV12-3 or TRBV12-4 and TRBJ2-5; 11 nucleotides line up with TRBD2. This CDR3 spans 13 amino acids. The trim removed 7 bases at V and 4 bases at J, leaving 2 bases unmatched.

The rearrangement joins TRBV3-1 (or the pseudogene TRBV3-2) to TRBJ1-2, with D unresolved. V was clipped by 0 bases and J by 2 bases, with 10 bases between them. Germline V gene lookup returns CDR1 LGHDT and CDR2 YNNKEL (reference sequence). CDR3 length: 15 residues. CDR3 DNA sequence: TGTGCCAGCAGCCAAGACCCGTCCGGGAACTATGGCTACACCTTC. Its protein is CASSQDPSGNYGYTF.